This entry describes one T cell receptor beta chain. Its antigen is as yet unknown. The length of the CDR3 is 13 residues. Per the germline V gene, CDR1 is MDHEN and CDR2 is SYDVKM. V lost 5 bases to trimming and J lost 2 bases; unmatched junction nucleotides: 3. The data were obtained in a study of cytomegalovirus exposure and HLA in healthy donors. Points from the study as a whole: Immune exposure data for these donors was limited to CMV serostatus.

The study ran its PCR with 60 Vbeta and 13 Jbeta primers. This table comes from immunoSEQ multiplex PCR, and its TCRdb copy is limited to in-frame clones, with some not included. The table has under 140,000 clones, about 80% seen once. The chain links TRBV28 to TRBJ2-7, with 7 nucleotides matching TRBD1. The specimen sequenced was PBMCs. This TCR was recovered from a woman aged 55-70 years in good health and CMV-seropositive. The CDR3 sequence: CASSPGQTYEQYF. The CDR3 region has the DNA TGTGCCAGCAGTCCGGGACAGACCTACGAGCAGTACTTC. Filled out from reference TRBV28 and TRBJ2-7, the complete variable domain reads DVKVTQSSRYLVKRTGEKVFLECVQDMDHENMFWYRQDPGLGLRLIYFSYDVKMKEKGDIPEGYSVSREKKERFSLILESASTNQTSMYLCASSPGQTYEQYFGPGTRLTVT.